The 19 T cell receptor beta chains below were found in one sample sequenced in a study of blood T cells in healthy people across ages. Combining a sample-barcoded 5' primer with a J-beta primer mix, a second PCR ran for roughly 7 to 12 cycles. TCRdb itself ran the 5' RACE reads through MiXCR, one entry per CDR3 protein. Of 1.5 million to 2 million distinct CDR3 sequences listed, roughly 49% were seen once; the top ten hold 2.1%. The sequencing input was blood. Receptors were obtained from a woman aged 40-49 years in good health.

The chain employs TRBV19 and TRBJ2-3; 8 bases map to TRBD2. From germline, CDR1 is LNHDA and CDR2 SQIVND (reference sequence). Germline trimming cut 0 bases from V and 2 bases from J; bases unmatched to any gene: 7. This CDR3 has 17 amino acids. The CDR3 protein is CASSIDREGYHTDTQYF. CDR3 DNA: TGTGCCAGTAGTATAGATCGGGAGGGGTACCACACAGATACGCAGTATTTT.

This clonotype was found once. This chain joins TRBV20-1 and TRBJ1-6; D unresolved. V was pared by 2 bases and J by 7 bases, with 12 bases between. The CDR3 spans 14 residues. Germline values: CDR1 DFQATT, CDR2 SNEGSKA (reference sequence). CDR3 nucleotide sequence: TGCAGTGCTAGACCAGGTCCCCGGAATTCACCCCTCCACTTT. Its translation: CSARPGPRNSPLHF.

J is TRBJ2-7 and V is TRBV4-3, with D maybe TRBD1 (5 bases). Germline CDR1 and CDR2: LGHNA and YSLEER. This CDR3 has 16 residues. V lost 0 bases to trimming and J lost 2 bases, with 14 bases between them. CDR3 bases: TGCGCCAGCAGCCAAGATGCGAACAGGCAGACCTACGAGCAGTACTTC. Translation gives CASSQDANRQTYEQYF.

The V and J genes are TRBV20-1 and TRBJ2-1; 10 bases fit TRBD2. Germline CDR1 is DFQATT and CDR2 is SNEGSKA (reference sequence). The V segment lost 6 bases and the J segment 7 bases; nucleotides outside the gene matches: 9. This CDR3 is built from 14 residues. Written as DNA, the CDR3 is TGCAGTGCAGCAATAGCGGGGGGTTTGAATGAGCAGTTCTTC. Its translation: CSAAIAGGLNEQFF.

V is TRBV20-1 and J is TRBJ1-6, with D possibly being TRBD1 (6 bases). Germline CDR1 reads DFQATT; CDR2 reads SNEGSKA (reference sequence). V dropped 6 bases and J dropped 9 bases, with 15 bases sitting between them. The CDR3 has 13 amino acids. The CDR3 sequence: CSARGTFSSPLHF. In DNA, the CDR3 is TGCAGTGCACGCGGGACATTCTCTTCACCCCTCCACTTT.

V is TRBV28 and J is TRBJ1-5, with D unclear. Germline values: CDR1 MDHEN, CDR2 SYDVKM. V dropped 3 bases and J dropped 5 bases, with 17 bases sitting between them. This CDR3 has 16 amino acids. The CDR3 sequence: CASSFFIRRQDQPQHF. Here the CDR3 DNA reads TGTGCCAGCAGTTTCTTTATTAGGAGGCAGGATCAGCCCCAGCATTTT. Filled out from reference TRBV28 and TRBJ1-5, the complete variable domain reads DVKVTQSSRYLVKRTGEKVFLECVQDMDHENMFWYRQDPGLGLRLIYFSYDVKMKEKGDIPEGYSVSREKKERFSLILESASTNQTSMYLCASSFFIRRQDQPQHFGDGTRLSIL.

In its sample, this clonotype was seen a few times. V usage is TRBV15 and J usage is TRBJ1-2, with a tentative D call TRBD1 (5 bases). V gave up 0 bases and J gave up 0 bases, with 8 bases separating them. Germline-derived CDR1 and CDR2 are LNHNV and YYDKDF (reference sequence). The CDR3 length is 15 residues. The CDR3 loop is CATSREQGSNYGYTF. In DNA, the CDR3 is TGTGCCACCAGCAGAGAGCAGGGCTCTAACTATGGCTACACCTTC. Drawing the rest from reference TRBV15 and TRBJ1-2, the complete variable domain is DAMVIQNPRYQVTQFGKPVTLSCSQTLNHNVMYWYQQKSSQAPKLLFHYYDKDFNNEADTPDNFQSRRPNTSFCFLDIRSPGLGDTAMYLCATSREQGSNYGYTFGSGTRLTVV.

Many counts were recorded for this clonotype. The chain combines TRBV29-1 with TRBJ2-5; the match to TRBD1 covers 9 bases. Germline assignment: CDR1 SQVTM and CDR2 ANQGSEA. V was clipped by 7 bases and J by 3 bases; unmatched bases: 15. The CDR3 length is 16 residues. In DNA form, the CDR3 reads TGCAGCGCCGACCCGATGAGAGACAGGGGGAAAGAGACCCAGTACTTC. Translated: CSADPMRDRGKETQYF.

In its sample, this clonotype was seen a few times. The chain combines TRBV6-5 with TRBJ2-3, with 9 nucleotides matching TRBD2. J lost 4 bases, V lost 2 bases, and 7 bases had no gene match. This CDR3 spans 16 amino acids. CDR1 and CDR2 (germline): MNHEY, SVGAGI. Here the CDR3 DNA reads TGTGCCAGCAGTTACGTGGGACTAGCAGGTTCAGATACGCAGTATTTT. Its protein product is CASSYVGLAGSDTQYF.

V usage is TRBV6-5 and J usage is TRBJ2-1; D is perhaps TRBD1 (8 bases). CDR3 length: 16 amino acids. CDR1 is MNHEY and CDR2 is SVGAGI in the germline V gene. V was clipped by 4 bases and J by 2 bases, with 15 bases between them. The CDR3 region has the DNA TGTGCCAGCAGTTCTCACAGGGGGGGCGCCTACAATGAGCAGTTCTTC. It encodes CASSSHRGGAYNEQFF.

The chain uses TRBV4-1 and TRBJ2-3; D possibly corresponds to TRBD2 (7 bases). CDR3 length equals 18 residues. Looked up from germline, CDR1 is MGHRA and CDR2 is YSYEKL. Trimming took off 1 base at V and 0 bases at J, with 17 bases between the two ends. Written as DNA, the CDR3 is TGCGCCAGCAGCCAAGTCCGCGCGGGGGCGGGGAGCACAGATACGCAGTATTTT. It is translated as CASSQVRAGAGSTDTQYF.

Only a few counts were recorded for this clonotype. The genes are TRBV25-1 and TRBJ2-3; 10 bases map to TRBD1. Unmatched junction bases numbered 20, after V lost 6 bases and J lost 5 bases. CDR1 is MGHDK and CDR2 is SYGVNS in the germline V gene. The CDR3 consists of 19 residues. The CDR3 sequence is CASSAMPGQGSTDGDTQYF. CDR3 in DNA: TGTGCCAGCAGCGCTATGCCGGGACAGGGGAGTACCGATGGAGATACGCAGTATTTT.

This rearrangement joins TRBV5-1 to TRBJ1-2, with unresolved D. This CDR3 is built from 11 residues. Germline assignment: CDR1 SGHRS and CDR2 YFSETQ. Trimming stripped 6 bases from V and 3 bases from J, with 6 bases between. CDR3 nucleotides: TGCGCCAGCAAAAGCGACTATGGCTACACCTTC. Its protein is CASKSDYGYTF. Full variable domain (remainder filled in from reference TRBV5-1 and TRBJ1-2): KAGVTQTPRYLIKTRGQQVTLSCSPISGHRSVSWYQQTPGQGLQFLFEYFSETQRNKGNFPGRFSGRQFSNSRSEMNVSTLELGDSALYLCASKSDYGYTFGSGTRLTVV.

The chain has TRBV5-1 and TRBJ2-3; 15 bases match TRBD2. Germline CDR1 SGHRS, CDR2 YFSETQ. The CDR3 loop spans 18 amino acids. The trim removed 3 bases at V and 2 bases at J, leaving 7 bases unmatched. The CDR3 DNA sequence: TGCGCCAGCAGCTGGGGACTAGCGGGGGGCCGGGACACAGATACGCAGTATTTT. As protein: CASSWGLAGGRDTDTQYF.

The V call is TRBV30, the J call TRBJ2-5, with a possible D match to TRBD2 (5 bases). Germline assignment: CDR1 GTSNPN and CDR2 SVGIG (reference sequence). V lost 0 bases and J 5 bases, leaving 7 bases between the germline ends. The CDR3 has 12 amino acids. CDR3: CAWSVRGETQYF. As DNA, the CDR3 is TGTGCCTGGAGTGTACGAGGGGAGACCCAGTACTTC.

This rearrangement joins TRBV20-1 to TRBJ1-5; D is perhaps TRBD1 (6 bases). This CDR3 has 17 residues. Germline V gives CDR1 DFQATT, CDR2 SNEGSKA (reference sequence). V shed 0 bases and J shed 1 base, with 16 bases lying between them. CDR3 DNA: TGCAGTGCTAGAGATTTGAGCAGGGGTTGGAGCAATCAGCCCCAGCATTTT. Translating it yields CSARDLSRGWSNQPQHF.

The chain links TRBV15 to TRBJ2-5, with 9 nucleotides matching TRBD1. Germline loops: CDR1 LNHNV, CDR2 YYDKDF (reference sequence). The CDR3 is 16 residues long. Trimming cost V 0 bases and J 3 bases; bases outside gene matches: 5. The CDR3 reads CATSRDVWTGEETQYF. The CDR3 DNA reads as TGTGCCACCAGCAGAGATGTTTGGACAGGGGAAGAGACCCAGTACTTC.

The chain joins TRBV5-1 to TRBJ1-1, with D possibly TRBD1 on 5 matching bases. Per the germline V gene, CDR1 is SGHRS and CDR2 is YFSETQ. The CDR3 covers 14 residues. The germline V and J ends were trimmed by 4 bases and 4 bases, with 14 bases remaining between them. DNA for the CDR3: TGCGCCAGCAGCGTGAAGGACGGGGGCACTGAAGCTTTCTTT. Its translation is CASSVKDGGTEAFF.

This clonotype has only a few counts. The gene calls are TRBV20-1 and TRBJ2-6; 10 bases are shared with TRBD1. The CDR3 covers 16 residues. Germline lookup yields CDR1 DFQATT and CDR2 SNEGSKA (reference sequence). Unmatched junction bases numbered 7, after V lost 5 bases and J lost 3 bases. CDR3: CSAPTGGGSGANVLTF. CDR3 nucleotide sequence: TGCAGTGCTCCGACAGGGGGCGGCAGTGGGGCCAACGTCCTGACTTTC.